This T cell receptor (beta chain) was sequenced for a study of blood T cell repertoires in COVID-19. About the study: Spain, Italy and the United States supplied samples that represented acute and convalescent COVID-19. From T cells, B-cell-depleted T cells, or PBMCs came the material, which was cDNA or gDNA.

In the original workflow: Amplification of reference gene primers provided the estimated nucleated cell counts. TCRdb keeps only in-frame clones here, not all; method: immunoSEQ multiplex PCR. V, J and clone size were drawn from that table, and D and trimming were deduced from the DNA. The sample yields about 400,000 clones, about 88% seen once. V was shortened by 1 base and J by 2 bases, with 15 bases between the two germline ends. This CDR3 is 16 amino acids long. Germline V lookup: CDR1 SGHRS, CDR2 YFSETQ. The sequence was obtained from a human donor in a cohort sampled during active COVID-19. Input material: peripheral blood. The rearrangement joins TRBV5-1 to TRBJ1-1; unclear D gene. CDR3 amino acids: CASSLQYTESNTEAFF. In nucleotides, the CDR3 is TGCGCCAGCAGCTTGCAATACACAGAAAGTAACACTGAAGCTTTCTTT.